This T cell receptor beta chain was sequenced for a study of blood T cell repertoires in COVID-19 (dated by TCRdb to 2018 to 2020). Notes on the research overall: The collaborator samples originated in the United States, Italy and Spain and spanned the acute and convalescent phases of COVID-19. The material from the prospective study consisted of cDNA or gDNA derived from T cells, B-cell-depleted T cells, or PBMCs. Deeply sampled blood TCRbeta repertoires from subjects exposed to, actively infected with, or recovered from COVID-19 were included in the dataset. A freely available public database, intended as a resource for researchers studying the immune response to SARS-CoV-2, is where the repertoires were released. The samples were drawn from two sources: the first 160 participants of the ongoing ImmuneRACE study, and 950 to 1,500 subjects contributed by 6 global collaborators. Nearly every sample came with metadata listing a de-identified subject ID, COVID-19 status, age in years and sex. Where available, HLA class I and class II types were taken from metadata supplied by the sample provider and were not determined by assay-based typing.

On this clone: It has no known antigen specificity. No per-base quality is available; no much larger clone lies one base away.

TCRbeta CDR3 regions were amplified from genomic DNA by means of the immunoSEQ Assay, a bias-controlled multiplex PCR. The published analysis was carried out like this. Nucleated cell counts per sample were estimated from amplification of reference gene primers within the assay. To quantify the absolute abundance of each unique TCRbeta CDR3 rearrangement, sequence reads were collapsed and filtered. For each sample, productive Simpson clonality was calculated by taking the square root of Simpson's diversity index across productive rearrangements. TCRdb took this table from immuneACCESS and kept in-frame rearrangements with V and J called. Such tables lack part of the clones; where checked against another copy, unresolved V genes explain under half of the gap, and the rest is unexplained. The D gene and trimming were derived from the DNA, and the V and J assignments and clone size from that table. Present in this sample are 90,000 to 140,000 clones, about 80% of which were seen just once. The ten largest make up 19% of the sample.

V is reduced by 5 bases and J by 3 bases, leaving a spacing of 10 bases between them. The CDR3 numbers 13 residues from cysteine through phenylalanine. The sequence is cut down to CDR3 DNA, 39 bases in frame from base 1. Taken from the germline V gene, the CDR1 and CDR2 loops are SNHLY and FYNNEI. General conclusions and limits of the study: How much clinical and demographic metadata was included differed by source and by participant, and the metadata was provided uncurated.

Collaborating institutions collected whole blood in K2EDTA tubes following their own protocols. For TCRbeta analysis, collaborator samples were shipped as frozen whole blood, as isolated PBMCs, or as DNA extracted from either sample type. Sequenced material: peripheral blood. The sequence was obtained from a woman between 70 and 85 years old with acute or convalescent COVID-19. Rearrangement joined TRBV2 to TRBJ1-2, and possibly TRBD1, on 6 matching bases. The CDR3 region reads CASSTGTYYGYTF. The bases read TGTGCCAGCAGTACAGGGACATACTATGGCTACACCTTC.